This entry features one TCR beta chain sequence. The clone's antigen remains unknown. Within one base of it there is no much larger clone, and no base qualities were kept. Based on the germline V gene (reference sequence), the CDR1 and CDR2 sequences are SGHNT and YYREEE. Its CDR3 holds 18 amino acids, cysteine through phenylalanine. Only the CDR3 DNA is retained, 54 bases long and in frame from the first base. The germline V end is reduced by 4 bases and the J end by 4 bases; junction bases left unmatched: 9. This record belongs to a study of T cell changes during pregnancy in multiple sclerosis (dated by TCRdb to about 2019). In the study overall: The study looked at changes in the T cell repertoire across pregnancy in women with multiple sclerosis.

The method behind the library was the immunoSEQ multiplex PCR assay. In its TCRdb copy, this immuneACCESS table keeps in-frame sequences only and misses some clones. Where compared with another copy, unresolved V genes explain less than half of these, and the others have no known cause. In this sample the table shows tens of thousands of clones, around 93% of which occur a single time. The ten largest clonotypes hold over 0.35% of the sample. This clonotype was obtained from a female donor with multiple sclerosis, enrolled in a pregnancy study. The chain was built from TRBV5-4 and TRBJ2-1, and 15 junction bases match TRBD2. This specimen consisted of CD4+ T cells from peripheral blood mononuclear cells, obtained before pregnancy. The nucleotides read TGTGCCAGCAGCGGAGGACTAGCGGGAGGGGGAAGGTACAATGAGCAGTTCTTC. The translation is CASSGGLAGGGRYNEQFF. Full variable domain (CDR3 extended with the reference TRBV5-4 and TRBJ2-1 proteins): ETGVTQSPTHLIKTRGQQVTLRCSSQSGHNTVSWYQQALGQGPQFIFQYYREEENGRGNFPPRFSGLQFPNYSSELNVNALELDDSALYLCASSGGLAGGGRYNEQFFGPGTRLTVL.